The 8 T cell receptor beta chains reported below all come from one sample, sequenced in a study of tumor-infiltrating lymphocytes in primary liver carcinoma. Starting material of about 450 ng total RNA yielded TCR beta cDNA via a constant-region primer. Library construction for TCR beta comprised three nested multiplex PCR rounds performed with slightly modified ARM-PCR. Investigators reported that the first two PCR rounds, at approximately 11 cycles each, used TRBV1-TRBV30 forward primers with a C-beta reverse primer. TCRdb re-analysed the multiplex PCR reads in MiXCR, keeping a single row per CDR3 protein. Of 310,000 or so distinct CDR3 sequences in the sample, less than 65% were seen once. RNA isolated from unsorted whole blood supplied the blood RNA, with germline DNA also extracted. Sequences were obtained from peripheral blood. Source of these receptors: a man in his forties with primary liver carcinoma and hepatitis B virus infection.

The chain uses TRBV28 and TRBJ1-2; no clear D gene. CDR1 is MDHEN and CDR2 is SYDVKM in the germline V gene. V was clipped by 4 bases and J by 4 bases, with 4 bases between them. The CDR3 spans 11 residues. CDR3 amino acids: CASSSCYGYTF. As DNA, the CDR3 is TGTGCCAGCAGTTCCTGCTATGGCTACACCTTC.

As concerns this clonotype: Compared with germline, one end of the junction differs, possibly owing to a read error. The chain recombines TRBV11-2 with TRBJ1-2; D ambiguous. The germline gives CDR1 SGHAT, CDR2 FQNNGV. The CDR3 loop spans 12 amino acids. The CDR3 DNA reads as TGTGCCAACAGCTCTGGATACTATGGCTACACCTTC. It is translated as CANSSGYYGYTF.

This clonotype has at least ten counts. The V gene is TRBV6-5, the J gene TRBJ2-3, with a possible D match to TRBD2 (5 bases). The germline CDR1 and CDR2 sequences are MNHEY and SVGAGI. Between the trimmed V and J ends, which lost 6 bases and 2 bases, there was a span of 15 bases. The CDR3 has 15 amino acids. CDR3 nucleotides: TGTGCCAGCAGAGCGGACGGAAAGCACACAGATACGCAGTATTTT. Amino acid sequence: CASRADGKHTDTQYF.

The CDR3 DNA is TGTGCCTGGAGTACCGGGAATGAGCAGTTCTTC. Protein sequence: CAWSTGNEQFF. This chain joins TRBV30 and TRBJ2-1; D unresolved. Germline V lookup: CDR1 GTSNPN, CDR2 SVGIG (reference sequence). The CDR3 totals 11 residues. Trimming took off 2 bases at V and 7 bases at J, with 6 bases between the two ends. The variable domain in full, with the rest retrieved from reference TRBV30 and TRBJ2-1, is SQTIHQWPATLVQPVGSPLSLECTVEGTSNPNLYWYRQAAGRGLQLLFYSVGIGQISSEVPQNLSASRPQDRQFILSSKKLLLSDSGFYLCAWSTGNEQFFGPGTRLTVL.

A remark on this clonotype: Since a much larger clone is just one base distant, this may be a read error. V and J are TRBV4-3 and TRBJ2-5; 8 bases match TRBD2. Germline V lookup: CDR1 LGHNA, CDR2 YSLEER. The CDR3 runs to 15 residues. The DNA for the CDR3 is TGCACCAGCAGCCCCTCCGGGACTAGGATTGAGACCCAGTACTTC. Its protein product is CTSSPSGTRIETQYF.

A remark on this clonotype: The junction shows a germline mismatch at one end, possibly a read error. The chain couples TRBV4-2 to TRBJ1-4, with D unresolved. The germline V gene has CDR1 LGHNA and CDR2 YNFKEQ. There are 18 residues in the CDR3. The DNA of the CDR3 is TGCGGCAGCAGCCAAGTTGGGGAGATTAGTCCAACTAATGAAAAACTGCTTTTT. This translates into CGSSQVGEISPTNEKLLF.

This chain joins TRBV19 and TRBJ1-2, with 11 bases fitting TRBD1. Germline loops: CDR1 LNHDA, CDR2 SQIVND (reference sequence). This CDR3 spans 14 amino acids. J was trimmed by 6 bases and V by 7 bases; bases with no gene match: 7. Written as DNA, the CDR3 is TGTGCCAGTACACGGACAGGGGGCGCGGATGGCTACACCTTC. Protein: CASTRTGGADGYTF. The full variable domain, its missing parts supplied by reference TRBV19 and TRBJ1-2, is DGGITQSPKYLFRKEGQNVTLSCEQNLNHDAMYWYRQDPGQGLRLIYYSQIVNDFQKGDIAEGYSVSREKKESFPLTVTSAQKNPTAFYLCASTRTGGADGYTFGSGTRLTVV.

This clonotype came up once. The J gene is TRBJ2-7, the V gene TRBV6-1; D not resolved. Germline CDR1 and CDR2: MNHNS and SASEGT. V shed 4 bases and J shed 2 bases, with 12 bases lying between them. CDR3 length equals 14 residues. The CDR3 loop reads CASSARTYPYEQYF. In nucleotides, the CDR3 is TGTGCCAGCAGTGCCCGGACCTACCCCTACGAGCAGTACTTC.